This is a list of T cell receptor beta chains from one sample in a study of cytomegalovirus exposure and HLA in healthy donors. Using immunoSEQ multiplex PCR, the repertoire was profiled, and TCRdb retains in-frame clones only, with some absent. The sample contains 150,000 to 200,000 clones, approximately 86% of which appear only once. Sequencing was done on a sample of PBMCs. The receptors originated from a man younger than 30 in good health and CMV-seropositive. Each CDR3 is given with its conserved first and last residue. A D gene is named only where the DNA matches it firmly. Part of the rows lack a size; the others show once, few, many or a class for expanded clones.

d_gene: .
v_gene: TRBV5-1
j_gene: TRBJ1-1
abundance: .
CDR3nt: TGCGCCAGCAGCTCCCTAGGAGGGGTGAACACTGAAGCTTTCTTT
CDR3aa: CASSSLGGVNTEAFF

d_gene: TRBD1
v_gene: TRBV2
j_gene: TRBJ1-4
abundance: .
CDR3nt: TGTGCCCTAGCCGGGACAGGGAATGAAAAACTGTTTTTT
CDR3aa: CALAGTGNEKLFF

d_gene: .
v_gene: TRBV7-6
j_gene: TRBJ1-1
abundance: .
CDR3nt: TGTGCCAGCAGTAGCAGATTTTACACTGAAGCTTTCTTT
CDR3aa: CASSSRFYTEAFF

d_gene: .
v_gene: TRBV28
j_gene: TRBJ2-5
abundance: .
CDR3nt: TGTGCCAGCAGTTTGGAGGGAGTGACCCAGTACTTC
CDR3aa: CASSLEGVTQYF

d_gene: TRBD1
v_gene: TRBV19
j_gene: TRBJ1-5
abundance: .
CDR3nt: TGTGCCAGTAGTATAGCCACAGGGGGGAATCAGCCCCAGCATTTT
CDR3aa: CASSIATGGNQPQHF

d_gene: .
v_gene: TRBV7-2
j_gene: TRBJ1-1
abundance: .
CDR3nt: TGTGCCAGCAGCTTGGGGGGAGTGAACACTGAAGCTTTCTTT
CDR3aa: CASSLGGVNTEAFF

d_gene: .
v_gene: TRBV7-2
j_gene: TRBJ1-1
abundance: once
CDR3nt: TGTGCCAGCAGCTTGGACACCACTGAAGCTTTCTTT
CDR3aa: CASSLDTTEAFF

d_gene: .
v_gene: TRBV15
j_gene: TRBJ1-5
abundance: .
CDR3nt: TGTGCCACCAGCAGGACGGGAGACGGCAATCAGCCCCAGCATTTT
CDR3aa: CATSRTGDGNQPQHF

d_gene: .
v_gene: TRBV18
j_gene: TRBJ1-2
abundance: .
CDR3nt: TGTGCCAGCTCACCCACCATAGGGGCAACTTATGGCTACACCTTC
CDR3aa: CASSPTIGATYGYTF

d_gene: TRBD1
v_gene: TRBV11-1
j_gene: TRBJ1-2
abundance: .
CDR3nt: TGTGCCAGCAGCTTTCAGGGGGCGAATGGCTACACCTTC
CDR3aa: CASSFQGANGYTF

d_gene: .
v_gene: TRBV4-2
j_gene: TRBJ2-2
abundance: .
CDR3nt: TGTGCCAGCAGCCAAGAGAGGAGGCAGTTAAACACCGGGGAGCTGTTTTTT
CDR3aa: CASSQERRQLNTGELFF

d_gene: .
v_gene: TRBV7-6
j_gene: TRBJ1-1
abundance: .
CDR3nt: TGTGCCAGCAGCTTTTTTGGGGAGTTCACTGAAGCTTTCTTT
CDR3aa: CASSFFGEFTEAFF

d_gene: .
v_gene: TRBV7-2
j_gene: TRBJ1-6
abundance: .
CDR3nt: TGTGCCAGCAGCTTGACGGCGGAGAGCTCCTATAATTCACCCCTCCACTTT
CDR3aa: CASSLTAESSYNSPLHF

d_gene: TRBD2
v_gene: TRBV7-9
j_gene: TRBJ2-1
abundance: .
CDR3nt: TGTGCCAGCAGACCTAGAGGGACTAGCGGGAGAGGGTATGAGCAGTTCTTC
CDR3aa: CASRPRGTSGRGYEQFF

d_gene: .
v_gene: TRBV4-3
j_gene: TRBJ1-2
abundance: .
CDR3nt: TGCGCCAGCAGCCACTACAGGGAGCTCTTGGATGGCTACACCTTC
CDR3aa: CASSHYRELLDGYTF

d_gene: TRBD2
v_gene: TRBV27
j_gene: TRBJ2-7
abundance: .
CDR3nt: TGTGCCAGCCGACCGGGACTAGCGGGTTACGAGCAGTACTTC
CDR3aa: CASRPGLAGYEQYF

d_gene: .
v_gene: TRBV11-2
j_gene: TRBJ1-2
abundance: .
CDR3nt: TGTGCCAGCAGCTTAGTGGTGCCGGGGTTGTCTGGCTACACCTTC
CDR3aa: CASSLVVPGLSGYTF

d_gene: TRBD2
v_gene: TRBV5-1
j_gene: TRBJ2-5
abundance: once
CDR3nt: TGCGCCAGCAGCCTGTACGGGAGGCAGGAGACCCAGTACTTC
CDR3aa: CASSLYGRQETQYF

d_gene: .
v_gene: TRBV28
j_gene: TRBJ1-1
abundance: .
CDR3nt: TGTGCCAGCAGTTTGTTTGCGGGAAAAGCTTTCTTT
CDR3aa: CASSLFAGKAFF

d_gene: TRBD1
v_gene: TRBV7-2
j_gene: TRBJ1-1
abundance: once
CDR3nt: TGTGCCAGCAGCCGCGACAGGGGTGACACTGAAGCTTTCTTT
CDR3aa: CASSRDRGDTEAFF

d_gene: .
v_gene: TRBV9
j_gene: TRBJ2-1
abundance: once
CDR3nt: TGTGCCAGCAGCGTTGGGACTGCTCCCGAGTTCTTC
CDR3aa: CASSVGTAPEFF

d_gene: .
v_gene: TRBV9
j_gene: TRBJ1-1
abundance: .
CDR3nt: TGTGCCAGCAGTAGCCGAGGGACATCGAACACTGAAGCTTTCTTT
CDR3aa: CASSSRGTSNTEAFF

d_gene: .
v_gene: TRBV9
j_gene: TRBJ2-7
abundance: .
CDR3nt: TGTGCCAGCAGCGGCCCTTCTGGGCACGAGCAGTACTTC
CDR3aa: CASSGPSGHEQYF

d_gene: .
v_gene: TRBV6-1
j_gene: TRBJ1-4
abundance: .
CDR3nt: TGTGCCAGCAACACTCCGGGTTTAGGTGAAAAACTGTTTTTT
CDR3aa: CASNTPGLGEKLFF

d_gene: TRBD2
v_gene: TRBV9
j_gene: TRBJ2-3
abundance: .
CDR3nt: TGTGCCAGCAGCGTAGCAGCGGGAGTCACAGATACGCAGTATTTT
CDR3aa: CASSVAAGVTDTQYF

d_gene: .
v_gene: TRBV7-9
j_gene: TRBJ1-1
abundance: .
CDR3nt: TGTGCCAGCAGCTTTACAGTGGTCTCTGAAGCTTTCTTT
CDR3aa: CASSFTVVSEAFF

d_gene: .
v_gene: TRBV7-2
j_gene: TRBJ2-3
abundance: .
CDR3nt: TGTGCCAGCAGCTTACCCAGGGGAGCAGATACGCAGTATTTT
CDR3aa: CASSLPRGADTQYF

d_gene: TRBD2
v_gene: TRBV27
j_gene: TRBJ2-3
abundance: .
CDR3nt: TGTGCCAGCAGGCCCACCCGCGGGAGGGCCGGTTCCACAGATACGCAGTATTTT
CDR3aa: CASRPTRGRAGSTDTQYF